The 19 T cell receptor beta chains in this list originate from one sample, sequenced in a study of shared clonotypes between healthy human individuals. TCRdb's table, derived via immunoSEQ multiplex PCR, lists solely in-frame clones and lacks some. The sample lists roughly 1,100,000 clones, about 75% seen once, with approximately 1.5% in the top ten. Sequencing was done on a sample of memory CD4+ T cells sorted from blood. Subset indicated: CD45RA-negative fraction. Receptor source: a young man in good health.

The gene calls are TRBV5-4 and TRBJ2-2, with D possibly matching TRBD2 (5 bases). The germline CDR1 and CDR2 sequences are SGHNT and YYREEE (reference sequence). Between the trimmed V and J ends, which lost 5 bases and 7 bases, there was a span of 18 bases. CDR3 length: 15 residues. The CDR3 DNA reads TGTGCCAGCAGACGGACCCTACAAGGAGGCGGGGAGCTGTTTTTT. Amino acids: CASRRTLQGGGELFF.

CDR3 loop: CASNSGSGSADTQYF. The DNA for the CDR3 is TGTGCCAGTAACTCGGGTAGCGGGAGTGCAGATACGCAGTATTTT. The chain combines TRBV19 with TRBJ2-3; 9 bases align to TRBD2. This CDR3 has 15 amino acids. The junction had 9 bases not matched to a gene; V was cut back by 7 bases and J by 4 bases. Germline V CDR1 and CDR2: LNHDA, SQIVND (reference sequence).

This chain connects TRBV11-2 to TRBJ2-7, with 8 bases aligning to TRBD2. The V gene end was trimmed by 8 bases and the J gene end by 5 bases; junction bases not matched to a gene: 14. CDR1 and CDR2 (germline): SGHAT, FQNNGV. There are 15 residues in the CDR3. CDR3 nucleotide sequence: TGTGCCAGCCGAATCCCGGGACTAGTAAGTAACGAGCAGTACTTC. Encoded protein: CASRIPGLVSNEQYF.

This chain joins TRBV29-1 and TRBJ1-2; D call uncertain. The CDR3 contains 12 residues. Germline V gene lookup returns CDR1 SQVTM and CDR2 ANQGSEA. V lost 2 bases and J lost 7, with 11 bases in between. The CDR3 DNA follows: TGCAGCGTTGAAAGGTCAGGTGGTGGCTACACCTTC. Its translation: CSVERSGGGYTF.

The chain links TRBV6-1 to TRBJ1-6; 8 bases fit TRBD1. The CDR3 spans 15 residues. V shed 6 bases, J shed 5 bases, and the junction held 6 bases outside the gene matches. Germline lookup yields CDR1 MNHNS and CDR2 SASEGT. In DNA, the CDR3 is TGTGCCAGCAGCCTGGGACAGGTGAATAATTCACCCCTCCACTTT. Translation: CASSLGQVNNSPLHF.

V gene TRBV2 combines with J gene TRBJ1-1; D gene unclear. The CDR3 loop spans 12 amino acids. Trimming removed 7 bases at V and 1 base at J, with 7 bases between. CDR1 SNHLY and CDR2 FYNNEI come from the germline V gene. CDR3 nucleotides: TGTGCCAGCAACTACGGGAACACTGAAGCTTTCTTT. Encoded protein: CASNYGNTEAFF.

This sequence joins TRBV9 and TRBJ1-3; a weak D match, TRBD1 (5 bases). The CDR3 is made up of 15 amino acids. Germline values: CDR1 SGDLS, CDR2 YYNGEE. V was shortened by 3 bases and J by 2 bases, with 12 bases between the two germline ends. CDR3 DNA sequence: TGTGCCAGCAGCGGACTCAGGGAGGCTGGAAACACCATATATTTT. Translating it yields CASSGLREAGNTIYF.

The chain uses TRBV2 and TRBJ1-1, with unresolved D. The CDR3 extends over 15 amino acids. CDR1 and CDR2 (germline): SNHLY, FYNNEI. Trimming took off 2 bases at V and 6 bases at J, with 16 bases between the two ends. CDR3 residues: CASSESTKEVSEAFF. In nucleotides, the CDR3 is TGTGCCAGCAGTGAATCGACGAAAGAAGTTTCTGAAGCTTTCTTT. Full variable domain (missing parts from reference TRBV2 and TRBJ1-1): EPEVTQTPSHQVTQMGQEVILRCVPISNHLYFYWYRQILGQKVEFLVSFYNNEISEKSEIFDDQFSVERPDGSNFTLKIRSTKLEDSAMYFCASSESTKEVSEAFFGQGTRLTVV.

The chain has TRBV5-5 and TRBJ2-1; 7 nucleotides align to TRBD2. The CDR3 covers 15 residues. Germline CDR1 reads SGHKS; CDR2 reads YYEKEE (reference sequence). The junction had 6 bases not matched to a gene; V was cut back by 6 bases and J by 0 bases. The CDR3 region is CASTPGGSSYNEQFF. CDR3 bases: TGTGCCAGCACCCCCGGGGGGAGCTCCTACAATGAGCAGTTCTTC.

Only a few counts were recorded for this clone. This rearrangement joins TRBV2 to TRBJ1-1; D is unclear. V lost 2 bases and J lost 6, with 13 bases in between. CDR3 length equals 14 residues. In germline, CDR1 is SNHLY, CDR2 FYNNEI. The CDR3: CASSEPGSSPEAFF. The DNA for the CDR3 is TGTGCCAGCAGTGAACCCGGTTCAAGCCCTGAAGCTTTCTTT.

This clone was seen a few times. The chain couples TRBV6-6 to TRBJ1-6, with 8 bases identical to TRBD1. Germline CDR1 and CDR2: MNHNY and SVGAGI (reference sequence). The V and J ends lost 7 bases and 6 bases, in that order; junction bases with no gene match: 8. The CDR3 spans 15 residues. The CDR3 DNA reads as TGTGCCAGCACGAGCAGGGGGCTTGGTAATTCACCCCTCCACTTT. Protein: CASTSRGLGNSPLHF.

This chain joins TRBV10-1 and TRBJ2-7, with D tentatively TRBD1 (6 bases). The CDR3 length is 13 residues. The germline CDR1 and CDR2 sequences are WNHNN and SYGVQD (reference sequence). Trimming cost V 8 bases and J 6 bases, with 17 bases left between them. The CDR3, as DNA: TGCGCCAGCGCCTCGATCAGGGGCGGCGAGCAGTACTTC. Translated, it gives CASASIRGGEQYF.

The rearrangement joins TRBV28 to TRBJ1-1; D call uncertain. CDR3 size: 15 residues. CDR1 and CDR2 (germline): MDHEN, SYDVKM. Trimming took 1 base from V and 1 from J, leaving 10 bases between them. The CDR3 nucleotides read TGTGCCAGCAGTTTATTATCCCCAGGGAACACTGAAGCTTTCTTT. Residues: CASSLLSPGNTEAFF.

The V and J genes are TRBV11-2 and TRBJ2-5, with 13 bases matching TRBD2. CDR1 and CDR2 (germline): SGHAT, FQNNGV. The CDR3 totals 15 residues. Unmatched junction bases numbered 5, after V lost 5 bases and J lost 5 bases. CDR3 sequence: CASSPGLAGVETQYF. As DNA, the CDR3 is TGTGCCAGCAGCCCAGGACTAGCGGGGGTTGAGACCCAGTACTTC.

This clone was counted once. The chain employs TRBV29-1 and TRBJ1-2; TRBD1 is a possible D gene (5 bases). CDR1 is SQVTM and CDR2 is ANQGSEA in the germline V gene. The CDR3 length is 13 residues. Trimming stripped 6 bases from V and 4 bases from J, with 15 bases between. The CDR3, as DNA: TGCAGCGTCGAGCCGACAGTCGGCTATGGCTACACCTTC. Its translation: CSVEPTVGYGYTF. The full variable domain, completed using reference TRBV29-1 and TRBJ1-2, is SAVISQKPSRDICQRGTSLTIQCQVDSQVTMMFWYRQQPGQSLTLIATANQGSEATYESGFVIDKFPISRPNLTFSTLTVSNMSPEDSSIYLCSVEPTVGYGYTFGSGTRLTVV.

In its sample, this clone was seen a few times. The V and J genes are TRBV2 and TRBJ1-3, with 8 nucleotides matching TRBD1. Germline trimming cut 7 bases from V and 0 bases from J; bases unmatched to any gene: 5. This CDR3 comprises 15 residues. The germline CDR1 and CDR2 sequences are SNHLY and FYNNEI. CDR3 bases: TGTGCCAGCATGTTCGGACAGGGCTCTGGAAACACCATATATTTT. The encoded protein is CASMFGQGSGNTIYF.

V is TRBV2 and J is TRBJ2-1, with D possibly being TRBD1 (6 bases). Germline V gene sequence: CDR1 SNHLY, CDR2 FYNNEI. There are 15 residues in the CDR3. V was cut by 3 bases and J by 0 bases, with 9 bases left in between. CDR3 DNA sequence: TGTGCCAGCAGTGAGGCGGACAGCTCCTACAATGAGCAGTTCTTC. Translation: CASSEADSSYNEQFF.

This CDR3 is CASSIDGRDTQYF. In DNA, the CDR3 is TGTGCCAGTAGTATAGATGGGCGAGATACGCAGTATTTT. The genes are TRBV19 and TRBJ2-3; D not resolved. This CDR3 spans 13 amino acids. Germline-derived CDR1 and CDR2 are LNHDA and SQIVND (reference sequence). The germline V and J ends were trimmed by 0 bases and 5 bases, with 6 bases remaining between them.

The V and J genes are TRBV5-3 and TRBJ2-1; D is possibly TRBD2 (6 bases). TRBV5-3 is labeled an ORF, and its function is uncertain. CDR3 size: 17 residues. V was shortened by 8 bases and J by 4 bases, with 25 bases between the two germline ends. The CDR3 protein is CASRHGRPTPFYNEQFF. As DNA, the CDR3 is TGTGCCAGTAGACACGGGAGACCCACCCCGTTTTACAATGAGCAGTTCTTC.